A single sample is the source of the 10 T cell receptor beta chains below, sequenced in a study of CD8 T cells in ankylosing spondylitis. TCRdb itself ran the 5' RACE reads through MiXCR, one entry per CDR3 protein. The sample contains a few hundred thousand distinct CDR3 sequences, 20% to 25% of which appear only once. Study findings and constraints: Made up of about eight highly homologous variants, a TCR beta motif appeared characteristic of ankylosing spondylitis blood.

Their recognized antigens are unknown. Sequencing used blood, either unsorted or a sorted T cell fraction (not recorded which). These receptors all stem from a male donor with ankylosing spondylitis.

V usage is TRBV7-2 and J usage is TRBJ2-1, with no clear D. The CDR3 spans 16 residues. Germline V gene sequence: CDR1 SGHTA, CDR2 FQGNSA. The ends were cut back, 5 bases at V and 9 bases at J, with 23 bases in the middle. This CDR3 is CASSQNGPLGHGEQFF. CDR3 nucleotide sequence: TGTGCCAGCAGCCAAAACGGACCCCTTGGGCACGGTGAGCAGTTCTTC.

The rearrangement uses TRBV28 and TRBJ2-1, with TRBD1 identical over 12 bases. Germline CDR1 MDHEN, CDR2 SYDVKM. The CDR3 sequence is 15 residues long. The junction had 8 bases not matched to a gene; V was cut back by 6 bases and J by 8 bases. The CDR3 loop reads CASSVLGQGAYEQFF. The CDR3 region has the DNA TGTGCCAGCAGCGTCCTGGGACAGGGGGCATATGAGCAGTTCTTC.

J is TRBJ2-3 and V is TRBV11-1, with D perhaps given as TRBD1 or TRBD2 (5 bases each). V lost 6 bases and J 2 bases, leaving 24 bases between the germline ends. CDR1 is SGHAT and CDR2 is FQDESV in the germline V gene (reference sequence). CDR3 length equals 18 residues. The CDR3 nucleotides read TGTGCCAGCAGTTCAGACGGGTGGGGGTATAGTACCACAGATACGCAGTATTTT. Encoded protein: CASSSDGWGYSTTDTQYF.

The chain joins TRBV28 to TRBJ2-1; TRBD2 matches at 13 bases. With V trimmed by 5 bases and J by 7 bases, 8 bases remained unmatched. This CDR3 spans 16 amino acids. The germline V gene has CDR1 MDHEN and CDR2 SYDVKM. CDR3 residues: CASSSPGLAGRNEQFF. CDR3 sequence (DNA): TGTGCCAGCAGTAGTCCGGGACTAGCGGGAAGGAATGAGCAGTTCTTC.

The rearrangement joins TRBV20-1 to TRBJ1-2, with D hard to call. The CDR3 loop spans 15 amino acids. In germline, CDR1 is DFQATT, CDR2 SNEGSKA (reference sequence). Trimming pared 0 bases from V and 1 base from J, leaving 12 bases between. CDR3 sequence: CSARDTTALNYGYTF. The CDR3 coding sequence is TGCAGTGCTAGAGATACGACCGCGCTTAACTATGGCTACACCTTC.

This clonotype was seen only a few times. The chain couples TRBV3-1 to TRBJ2-1; D remains ambiguous. The germline CDR1 and CDR2 sequences are LGHDT and YNNKEL (reference sequence). V was clipped by 3 bases and J by 5 bases, with 11 bases between them. The CDR3 loop spans 14 amino acids. The CDR3: CASSQGRVNNEQFF. The CDR3 DNA sequence: TGTGCCAGCAGCCAGGGCAGAGTTAACAATGAGCAGTTCTTC.

The V and J genes are TRBV28 and TRBJ1-1; D is undetermined. Germline V gives CDR1 MDHEN, CDR2 SYDVKM. The CDR3 is made up of 13 amino acids. Trimming removed 2 bases at V and 4 bases at J, with 8 bases between. The CDR3 DNA reads as TGTGCCAGCAGTTTAGACGGATTCACTGAAGCTTTCTTT. As protein: CASSLDGFTEAFF.

This chain links TRBV5-1 with TRBJ2-2, with 12 positions matching TRBD2. Germline CDR1 SGHRS, CDR2 YFSETQ. The length of the CDR3 is 16 residues. The trim removed 4 bases at V and 5 bases at J, leaving 6 bases unmatched. This CDR3 is CASSRTSGRSTGELFF. The CDR3 coding sequence is TGCGCCAGCAGCAGAACTAGCGGGAGGTCTACCGGGGAGCTGTTTTTT. Full variable domain (remainder filled in from reference TRBV5-1 and TRBJ2-2): KAGVTQTPRYLIKTRGQQVTLSCSPISGHRSVSWYQQTPGQGLQFLFEYFSETQRNKGNFPGRFSGRQFSNSRSEMNVSTLELGDSALYLCASSRTSGRSTGELFFGEGSRLTVL.

This chain joins TRBV28 and TRBJ2-3; possible D gene TRBD2, 5 bases. In germline, CDR1 is MDHEN, CDR2 SYDVKM. The CDR3 covers 15 residues. Trimming stripped 5 bases from V and 5 bases from J, with 17 bases between. The CDR3 coding sequence is TGTGCCAGCAGTCGGATACATGGCGCGGGAGATACGCAGTATTTT. Its translation: CASSRIHGAGDTQYF.

The V gene is TRBV6-5, the J gene TRBJ2-7, with D uncertain. CDR1 MNHEY and CDR2 SVGAGI come from the germline V gene. This CDR3 is 12 amino acids long. The CDR3 region has the DNA TGTGGGGATAGTGGGGTTACCTACGAGCAGTACTTC. This encodes CGDSGVTYEQYF.